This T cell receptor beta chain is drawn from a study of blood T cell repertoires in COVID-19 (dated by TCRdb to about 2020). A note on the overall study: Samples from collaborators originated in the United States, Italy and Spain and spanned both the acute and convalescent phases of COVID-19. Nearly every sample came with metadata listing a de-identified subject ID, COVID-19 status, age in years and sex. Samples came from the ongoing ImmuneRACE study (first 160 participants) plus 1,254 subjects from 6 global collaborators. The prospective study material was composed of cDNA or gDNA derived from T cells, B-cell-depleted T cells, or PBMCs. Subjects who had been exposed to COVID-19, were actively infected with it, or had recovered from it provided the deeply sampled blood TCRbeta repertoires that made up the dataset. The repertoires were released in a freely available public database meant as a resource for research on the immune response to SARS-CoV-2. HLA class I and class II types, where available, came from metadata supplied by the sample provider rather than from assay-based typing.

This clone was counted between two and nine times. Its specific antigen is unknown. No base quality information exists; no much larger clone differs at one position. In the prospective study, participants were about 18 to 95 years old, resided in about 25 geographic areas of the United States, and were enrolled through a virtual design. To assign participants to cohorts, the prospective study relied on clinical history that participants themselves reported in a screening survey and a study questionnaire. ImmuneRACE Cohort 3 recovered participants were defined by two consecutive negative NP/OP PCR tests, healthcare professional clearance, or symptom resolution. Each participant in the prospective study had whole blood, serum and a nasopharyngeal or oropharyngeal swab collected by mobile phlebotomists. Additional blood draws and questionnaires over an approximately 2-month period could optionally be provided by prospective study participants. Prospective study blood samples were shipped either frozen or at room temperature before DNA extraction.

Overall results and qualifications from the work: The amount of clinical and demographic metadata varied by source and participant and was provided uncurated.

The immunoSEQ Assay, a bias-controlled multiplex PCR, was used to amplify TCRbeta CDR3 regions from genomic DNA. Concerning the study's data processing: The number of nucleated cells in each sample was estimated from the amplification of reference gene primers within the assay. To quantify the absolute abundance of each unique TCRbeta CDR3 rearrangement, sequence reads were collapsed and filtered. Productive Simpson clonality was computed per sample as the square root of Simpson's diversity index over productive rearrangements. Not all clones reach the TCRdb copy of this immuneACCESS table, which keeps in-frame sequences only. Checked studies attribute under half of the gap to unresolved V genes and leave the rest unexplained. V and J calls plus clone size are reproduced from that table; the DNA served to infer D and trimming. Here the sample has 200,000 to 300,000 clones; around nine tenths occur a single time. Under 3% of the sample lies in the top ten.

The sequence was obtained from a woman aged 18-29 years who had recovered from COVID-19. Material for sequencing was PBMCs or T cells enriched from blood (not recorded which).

The CDR3 corresponds to CASSKIRDSPLHF. The bases are TGTGCCAGCAGCAAAATCAGGGATTCACCCCTCCACTTT. The sequence links TRBV7-9 to TRBJ1-6; TRBD1 is perhaps the D gene, given 5 matching bases. Reading the germline V gene (reference sequence) gives CDR1 SEHNR and CDR2 FQNEAQ. At the junction V is shortened by 5 bases and J by 8 bases, with 10 bases in between. The CDR3 contains 13 residues, cysteine and phenylalanine counted. The retained sequence is limited to the CDR3, 39 bases, with the frame set at the first base.